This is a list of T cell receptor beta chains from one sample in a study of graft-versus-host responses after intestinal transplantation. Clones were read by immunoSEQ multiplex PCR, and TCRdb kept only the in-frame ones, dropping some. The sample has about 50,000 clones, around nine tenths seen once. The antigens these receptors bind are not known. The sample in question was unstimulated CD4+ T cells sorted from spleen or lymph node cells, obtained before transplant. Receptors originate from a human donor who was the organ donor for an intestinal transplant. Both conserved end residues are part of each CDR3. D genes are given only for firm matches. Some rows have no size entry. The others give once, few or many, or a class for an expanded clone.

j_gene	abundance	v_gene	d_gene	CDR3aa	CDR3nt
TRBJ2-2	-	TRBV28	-	CASSLPHTSIPGELFF	TGTGCCAGCAGTTTGCCCCACACTAGTATACCCGGGGAGCTGTTTTTT
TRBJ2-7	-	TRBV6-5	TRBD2	CASSYSKYSGSEQYF	TGTGCCAGCAGTTACTCCAAGTATAGCGGGAGCGAGCAGTACTTC
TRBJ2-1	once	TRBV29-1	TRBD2	CSGSGTSGYNEQFF	TGCAGCGGGTCCGGGACTAGCGGCTACAATGAGCAGTTCTTC
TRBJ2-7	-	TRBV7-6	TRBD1	CASSLGDRGNEQYF	TGTGCCAGCAGCTTAGGGGACAGGGGCAACGAGCAGTACTTC
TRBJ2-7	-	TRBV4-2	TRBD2	CASSPRLAGDYEQYF	TGTGCCAGCAGCCCCAGACTAGCGGGAGATTACGAGCAGTACTTC
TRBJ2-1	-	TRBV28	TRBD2	CASSFDWASGRVSGEQFF	TGTGCCAGCAGTTTTGATTGGGCTAGCGGGAGAGTTTCGGGTGAGCAGTTCTTC
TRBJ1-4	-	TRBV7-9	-	CASSSPGGEKLFF	TGTGCCAGCAGCTCCCCGGGGGGGGAAAAACTGTTTTTT
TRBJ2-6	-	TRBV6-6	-	CASSISGANVLTF	TGTGCCAGCAGTATCTCTGGGGCCAACGTCCTGACTTTC
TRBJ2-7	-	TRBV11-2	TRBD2	CASSKIGGSSYEQYF	TGTGCCAGCAGCAAAATTGGCGGGAGCTCCTACGAGCAGTACTTC
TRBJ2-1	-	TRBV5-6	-	CASSLGGRSVRWVF	TGTGCCAGCAGCTTGGGGGGGAGATCGGTGCGGTGGGTCTTC
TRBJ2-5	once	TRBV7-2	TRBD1	CASSQGTERKETQYF	TGTGCCAGCAGCCAGGGGACAGAGCGGAAAGAGACCCAGTACTTC
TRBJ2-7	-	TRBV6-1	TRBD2	CASSEVGGYEQYF	TGTGCCAGCAGTGAAGTCGGGGGGTACGAGCAGTACTTC
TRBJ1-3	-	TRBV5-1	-	CASSLAGGSGNTIYF	TGCGCCAGCAGCTTGGCGGGGGGGTCTGGAAACACCATATATTTT
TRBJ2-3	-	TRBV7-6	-	CASSLEGGKRDTQYF	TGTGCCAGCAGCTTAGAAGGGGGGAAGCGAGATACGCAGTATTTT
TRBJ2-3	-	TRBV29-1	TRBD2	CSISGMGDTQYF	TGCAGCATTAGCGGGATGGGAGATACGCAGTATTTT
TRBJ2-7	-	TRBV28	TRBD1	CASSLTGGYEQYF	TGTGCCAGCAGTTTAACAGGGGGCTACGAGCAGTACTTC
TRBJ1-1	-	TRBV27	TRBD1	CASSPLGQGTEAFF	TGTGCCAGCAGTCCCCTTGGACAGGGCACTGAAGCTTTCTTT
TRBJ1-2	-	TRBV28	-	CASSWKSYGYTF	TGTGCCAGCAGCTGGAAGAGCTATGGCTACACCTTC
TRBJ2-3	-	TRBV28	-	CASSRFTDTQYF	TGTGCCAGCAGCCGATTCACAGATACGCAGTATTTT
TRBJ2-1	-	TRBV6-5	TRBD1	CASSLRDRDNEQFF	TGTGCCAGCAGTCTCCGGGACAGGGACAATGAGCAGTTCTTC
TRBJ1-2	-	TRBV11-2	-	CASSLDNYGYTF	TGTGCCAGCAGCTTAGACAACTATGGCTACACCTTC
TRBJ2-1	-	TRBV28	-	CASSGRLYNEQFF	TGTGCCAGCAGCGGGCGTTTGTACAATGAGCAGTTCTTC
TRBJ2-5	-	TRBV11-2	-	CASSLSVGETQYF	TGTGCCAGCAGCTTATCGGTGGGGGAGACCCAGTACTTC
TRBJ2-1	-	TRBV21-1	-	CASSRDRGNEQFF	TGTGCCAGCAGCAGGGACAGGGGGAATGAGCAGTTCTTC